A selection of T cell receptor beta chains follows, all from one sample in a study of T cells in Graves' hyperthyroidism and ophthalmopathy. TCRdb reprocessed the multiplex PCR reads with MiXCR, giving one entry per CDR3 protein. The sample includes around 760,000 distinct CDR3 sequences, around 40% of them seen just once. Source material: blood. The receptors shown here come from a woman aged 40-49 years with Graves' hyperthyroidism. The CDR3 runs from the conserved cysteine through the conserved F or W. The order of the fields is D gene, V gene, J gene, clone size, CDR3 protein, CDR3 DNA. D genes are given only for firm matches. Clone size is shown for a subset of rows, as once, few, many or a class of expanded clone.

d_call: TRBD2; v_call: TRBV9; j_call: TRBJ2-5; clone_size: NA; cdr3_aa: CASSVATSGGYNEQETQYF; cdr3_nt: TGTGCCAGCAGCGTAGCAACTAGCGGGGGTTACAATGAGCAAGAGACCCAGTACTTC
d_call: NA; v_call: TRBV12-3/TRBV12-4; j_call: TRBJ1-1; clone_size: NA; cdr3_aa: CASSLQGLMNTEAFF; cdr3_nt: TGTGCCAGCAGTTTACAGGGGCTCATGAACACTGAAGCTTTCTTT
d_call: NA; v_call: TRBV2; j_call: TRBJ2-5; clone_size: NA; cdr3_aa: CATGAGQETQYF; cdr3_nt: TGTGCCACCGGAGCAGGGCAAGAGACCCAGTACTTC
d_call: TRBD1; v_call: TRBV10-2; j_call: TRBJ1-6; clone_size: NA; cdr3_aa: CASSQEGQGAGSPLHF; cdr3_nt: TGCGCCAGCAGCCAAGAGGGACAGGGGGCCGGTTCACCCCTCCACTTT
d_call: NA; v_call: TRBV10-3; j_call: TRBJ1-6; clone_size: NA; cdr3_aa: CASSVGRDGISPLHF; cdr3_nt: TGTGCCAGCAGTGTCGGCCGGGACGGTATTTCACCCCTCCACTTT
d_call: NA; v_call: TRBV11-1; j_call: TRBJ2-2; clone_size: NA; cdr3_aa: CACRRMNTGELFF; cdr3_nt: TGTGCCTGCAGACGGATGAACACCGGGGAGCTGTTTTTT
d_call: NA; v_call: TRBV12-3/TRBV12-4; j_call: TRBJ2-1; clone_size: once; cdr3_aa: CASSSIAEQFF; cdr3_nt: TGTGCCAGCAGTTCGATTGCTGAGCAGTTCTTC
d_call: NA; v_call: TRBV12-3/TRBV12-4; j_call: TRBJ1-4; clone_size: many; cdr3_aa: CASSLRGGGEKLFF; cdr3_nt: TGTGCCAGCAGCTTAAGGGGGGGCGGTGAAAAACTGTTTTTT
d_call: NA; v_call: TRBV11-2; j_call: TRBJ2-7; clone_size: few; cdr3_aa: CASSLSRDPLTDQYF; cdr3_nt: TGTGCCAGCAGCTTAAGCCGGGACCCCCTTACGGACCAGTACTTC
d_call: NA; v_call: TRBV7-2; j_call: TRBJ2-5; clone_size: NA; cdr3_aa: CAGSAGETQYF; cdr3_nt: TGTGCCGGCTCGGCGGGAGAGACCCAGTACTTC
d_call: NA; v_call: TRBV20-1; j_call: TRBJ1-1; clone_size: NA; cdr3_aa: CSASTGLLNTDAEAFF; cdr3_nt: TGCAGTGCTAGCACCGGTTTACTGAACACTGACGCTGAAGCTTTCTTT
d_call: NA; v_call: TRBV6-6; j_call: TRBJ1-1; clone_size: NA; cdr3_aa: CASSDSGRNTEAFF; cdr3_nt: TGTGCCAGCAGTGATTCCGGGAGAAACACTGAAGCTTTCTTT
d_call: NA; v_call: TRBV7-2; j_call: TRBJ1-5; clone_size: NA; cdr3_aa: CASSHVGQSGNQPQHF; cdr3_nt: TGCGCCAGCAGCCACGTCGGACAAAGCGGGAATCAGCCCCAGCATTTT
d_call: TRBD1; v_call: TRBV28; j_call: TRBJ1-3; clone_size: few; cdr3_aa: CATVPGTGVGNTIYF; cdr3_nt: TGTGCCACCGTACCCGGGACAGGGGTTGGAAACACCATATATTTT
d_call: NA; v_call: TRBV5-1; j_call: TRBJ1-2; clone_size: many; cdr3_aa: CASSPAGAGYGYTF; cdr3_nt: TGCGCCAGCAGCCCGGCGGGGGCTGGGTATGGCTACACCTTC
d_call: NA; v_call: TRBV7-9; j_call: TRBJ2-7; clone_size: NA; cdr3_aa: CASSPRGTAVYEQYF; cdr3_nt: TGTGCCAGCAGCCCCCGGGGGACAGCCGTCTACGAGCAGTACTTC
d_call: NA; v_call: TRBV2; j_call: TRBJ1-1; clone_size: NA; cdr3_aa: CASLDSGAFF; cdr3_nt: TGTGCCAGCCTCGACAGTGGAGCTTTCTTT
d_call: NA; v_call: TRBV2; j_call: TRBJ1-4; clone_size: many; cdr3_aa: CASSEFVEKLFF; cdr3_nt: TGTGCCAGCAGTGAATTCGTCGAAAAACTGTTTTTT
d_call: NA; v_call: TRBV9; j_call: TRBJ1-2; clone_size: NA; cdr3_aa: CASSVGGSYGYTF; cdr3_nt: TGTGCCAGCAGCGTAGGGGGGTCTTATGGCTACACCTTC
d_call: TRBD1; v_call: TRBV11-1; j_call: TRBJ1-4; clone_size: NA; cdr3_aa: CASSPTRQGGDEKLFF; cdr3_nt: TGTGCCAGCAGCCCCACCCGACAGGGTGGGGATGAAAAACTGTTTTTT
d_call: NA; v_call: TRBV4-1; j_call: TRBJ2-6; clone_size: few; cdr3_aa: CASSSPGRAGANVLTF; cdr3_nt: TGCGCCAGCAGCTCCCCCGGGCGGGCTGGGGCCAACGTCCTGACTTTC
d_call: TRBD2; v_call: TRBV6-5; j_call: TRBJ2-7; clone_size: few; cdr3_aa: CASSEISGSSYEQYF; cdr3_nt: TGTGCCAGCAGTGAAATCAGCGGGAGCTCCTACGAGCAGTACTTC
d_call: NA; v_call: TRBV2; j_call: TRBJ1-1; clone_size: many; cdr3_aa: CASSELGRVNTEAFF; cdr3_nt: TGTGCCAGCAGTGAGCTGGGACGGGTGAACACTGAAGCTTTCTTT
d_call: NA; v_call: TRBV7-2; j_call: TRBJ2-5; clone_size: NA; cdr3_aa: CASSGGPGLLGETQYF; cdr3_nt: TGTGCCAGCAGCGGGGGGCCGGGTCTCCTGGGGGAGACCCAGTACTTC
d_call: NA; v_call: TRBV29-1; j_call: TRBJ2-1; clone_size: NA; cdr3_aa: CSVVGTSSYNEQFF; cdr3_nt: TGCAGCGTTGTCGGGACGTCGTCCTACAATGAGCAGTTCTTC
d_call: TRBD2; v_call: TRBV4-1; j_call: TRBJ2-5; clone_size: many; cdr3_aa: CASSQGGTSGETQYF; cdr3_nt: TGCGCCAGCAGCCAAGGCGGAACTAGCGGAGAGACCCAGTACTTC
d_call: TRBD1; v_call: TRBV7-2; j_call: TRBJ2-5; clone_size: many; cdr3_aa: CASSATGGRETQYF; cdr3_nt: TGTGCCAGCAGCGCTACAGGGGGCCGAGAGACCCAGTACTTC
d_call: NA; v_call: TRBV5-1; j_call: TRBJ1-2; clone_size: few; cdr3_aa: CASSLAIGRGYTF; cdr3_nt: TGCGCCAGCAGCTTGGCGATCGGGCGAGGCTACACCTTC
d_call: NA; v_call: TRBV5-6; j_call: TRBJ1-2; clone_size: NA; cdr3_aa: CASSLPAGVYGYTF; cdr3_nt: TGTGCCAGCAGCTTGCCGGCGGGGGTCTATGGCTACACCTTC
d_call: NA; v_call: TRBV12-3/TRBV12-4; j_call: TRBJ1-5; clone_size: NA; cdr3_aa: CASSSTHLSPLAF; cdr3_nt: TGTGCCAGCAGTTCCACTCATCTCAGCCCGCTGGCTTTT
d_call: NA; v_call: TRBV19; j_call: TRBJ1-3; clone_size: few; cdr3_aa: CASSIDFVGNTIYF; cdr3_nt: TGTGCCAGTAGTATAGATTTTGTGGGAAACACCATATATTTT
d_call: TRBD2; v_call: TRBV7-9; j_call: TRBJ2-7; clone_size: NA; cdr3_aa: CASSPSKTSGRAYEQYF; cdr3_nt: TGTGCCAGCAGCCCCTCGAAGACTAGCGGGAGGGCTTACGAGCAGTACTTC
d_call: NA; v_call: TRBV10-1; j_call: TRBJ1-1; clone_size: many; cdr3_aa: CASSSHRESEAFF; cdr3_nt: TGCGCCAGCAGTTCCCACAGGGAGTCTGAAGCTTTCTTT
d_call: NA; v_call: TRBV6-2/TRBV6-3; j_call: TRBJ1-5; clone_size: many; cdr3_aa: CASSYDLQEYQPQHF; cdr3_nt: TGTGCCAGCAGTTACGATCTACAGGAGTATCAGCCCCAGCATTTT
d_call: NA; v_call: TRBV6-5; j_call: TRBJ1-6; clone_size: NA; cdr3_aa: CASSYTPAPPGSPLHF; cdr3_nt: TGTGCCAGCAGTTACACTCCGGCACCGCCGGGTTCACCCCTCCACTTT
d_call: NA; v_call: TRBV29-1; j_call: TRBJ1-2; clone_size: many; cdr3_aa: CSVEQDEGGYTF; cdr3_nt: TGCAGCGTTGAACAGGATGAGGGTGGCTACACCTTC
d_call: NA; v_call: TRBV6-1; j_call: TRBJ1-1; clone_size: once; cdr3_aa: CASSPAPGTFEAFF; cdr3_nt: TGTGCCAGCAGCCCGGCCCCCGGGACTTTTGAAGCTTTCTTT
d_call: NA; v_call: TRBV13; j_call: TRBJ1-6; clone_size: many; cdr3_aa: CASSIQYTSPLHF; cdr3_nt: TGTGCCAGCAGCATCCAATATACTTCACCCCTCCACTTT
d_call: NA; v_call: TRBV9; j_call: TRBJ2-5; clone_size: many; cdr3_aa: CASSVGGSGGGETQYF; cdr3_nt: TGTGCCAGCAGCGTAGGAGGCAGTGGAGGGGGAGAGACCCAGTACTTC
d_call: TRBD1; v_call: TRBV5-1; j_call: TRBJ2-6; clone_size: many; cdr3_aa: CASSDRVGANVLTF; cdr3_nt: TGTGCCAGCAGTGACAGGGTTGGGGCCAACGTCCTGACTTTC
d_call: NA; v_call: TRBV25-1; j_call: TRBJ2-7; clone_size: many; cdr3_aa: CASSETGRSEQYF; cdr3_nt: TGTGCCAGCAGTGAAACAGGAAGATCCGAGCAGTACTTC
d_call: TRBD2; v_call: TRBV5-6; j_call: TRBJ2-7; clone_size: NA; cdr3_aa: CASSPFPSGMIVYEQYF; cdr3_nt: TGTGCCAGCAGCCCCTTCCCGAGCGGGATGATTGTTTACGAGCAGTACTTC
d_call: TRBD1; v_call: TRBV7-9; j_call: TRBJ1-3; clone_size: many; cdr3_aa: CASSVIMNRGSGNTIYF; cdr3_nt: TGTGCCAGCAGCGTTATTATGAACAGGGGCTCTGGAAACACCATATATTTT
d_call: NA; v_call: TRBV7-8; j_call: TRBJ1-1; clone_size: many; cdr3_aa: CATDGGSEAFF; cdr3_nt: TGTGCCACCGACGGGGGTTCTGAAGCTTTCTTT
d_call: NA; v_call: TRBV10-2; j_call: TRBJ1-1; clone_size: NA; cdr3_aa: CASSDQGSNTEAFF; cdr3_nt: TGCGCCAGCAGTGACCAGGGGTCGAACACTGAAGCTTTCTTT